A single sample is the source of the 8 T cell receptor beta chains below, sequenced in a study of cytomegalovirus exposure and HLA in healthy donors. Researchers ran the PCR with 60 Vbeta and 13 Jbeta primers. The method was immunoSEQ multiplex PCR; TCRdb's version includes in-frame clones alone and lacks a portion of them. The repertoire holds 130,000 to 150,000 clones, with 72% as singletons. Input material: PBMCs. The origin of the receptors is a man aged 35-49 years in good health and CMV-seronegative.

V and J are TRBV7-2 and TRBJ2-3; weak D call: TRBD1 (6 bases). This CDR3 has 16 residues. The V and J ends lost 1 base and 1 base respectively, with 12 bases between them. Per germline, CDR1 SGHTA and CDR2 FQGNSA. The CDR3 reads CASSLGRRQGTDTQYF. CDR3 bases: TGTGCCAGCAGCTTAGGTAGGAGACAGGGCACAGATACGCAGTATTTT.

The chain links TRBV19 to TRBJ2-5, with a weak D call TRBD1 (6 bases). The CDR3 has 15 amino acids. Per germline, CDR1 LNHDA and CDR2 SQIVND (reference sequence). V lost 0 bases to trimming and J lost 3 bases, with 11 bases between them. CDR3 region: CASSIDRQAKETQYF. The CDR3 DNA sequence: TGTGCCAGTAGTATAGATCGACAGGCAAAAGAGACCCAGTACTTC. The complete variable domain, with remaining parts taken from reference TRBV19 and TRBJ2-5, reads DGGITQSPKYLFRKEGQNVTLSCEQNLNHDAMYWYRQDPGQGLRLIYYSQIVNDFQKGDIAEGYSVSREKKESFPLTVTSAQKNPTAFYLCASSIDRQAKETQYFGPGTRLLVL.

The chain is built from TRBV5-1 and TRBJ2-4, with 7 positions matching TRBD1. The J segment lost 8 bases and the V segment lost 0 bases, leaving 2 bases of the junction unmatched. The CDR3 extends over 13 amino acids. CDR1 and CDR2 (germline): SGHRS, YFSETQ. This chain's CDR3 is CASSLDRGDIQYF. DNA for the CDR3: TGCGCCAGCAGCTTGGACAGGGGAGACATTCAGTACTTC.

J is TRBJ1-4 and V is TRBV6-5; TRBD1 might be the D (5 bases). CDR1 is MNHEY, CDR2 SVGAGI, per germline. There are 12 residues in the CDR3. Trimming removed 7 bases from V and 10 bases from J, with 13 bases in between. The CDR3 DNA follows: TGTGCCAGCACCTCCTTGGGGGGAAAACTGTTTTTT. Amino acid sequence: CASTSLGGKLFF.

The chain joins TRBV5-1 to TRBJ2-4; 15 bases are a match to TRBD2. Trimming cost V 4 bases and J 0 bases; bases outside gene matches: 11. CDR3 size: 20 residues. Germline V gives CDR1 SGHRS, CDR2 YFSETQ. The CDR3 loop is CASSPQGGLAGGVAKNIQYF. CDR3 nucleotides: TGCGCCAGCAGCCCTCAGGGGGGACTAGCGGGGGGCGTAGCCAAAAACATTCAGTACTTC.

The chain employs TRBV28 and TRBJ2-1; weak D call: TRBD2 (6 bases). V was shortened by 6 bases and J by 0 bases, with 15 bases between the two germline ends. The CDR3 is 16 amino acids. The germline V gene encodes CDR1 MDHEN and CDR2 SYDVKM. CDR3 region: CASRGLAASSYNEQFF. The CDR3 coding sequence is TGTGCCAGCAGGGGATTAGCGGCGAGCTCCTACAATGAGCAGTTCTTC.

Points on this clone: At one boundary the junction diverges from the germline segment, which might be a read error. The gene calls are TRBV4-1 and TRBJ1-2, with 7 bases matching TRBD1. The length of the CDR3 is 16 residues. CDR1 is MGHRA and CDR2 is YSYEKL in the germline V gene. The CDR3 coding sequence is TGCGCCAGCAGCCAAGAAGTAAGGGGGCAGGTCTATGGCTACCCCTTC. Amino acids: CASSQEVRGQVYGYPF.

This clone has only one observation. J is TRBJ2-7 and V is TRBV15; the D is unclear. V dropped 0 bases and J dropped 4 bases, with 4 bases sitting between them. From germline, CDR1 is LNHNV and CDR2 YYDKDF (reference sequence). This CDR3 region has 12 residues. The CDR3 DNA reads as TGTGCCACCAGCAGAGATCTATACGAGCAGTACTTC. This translates into CATSRDLYEQYF.